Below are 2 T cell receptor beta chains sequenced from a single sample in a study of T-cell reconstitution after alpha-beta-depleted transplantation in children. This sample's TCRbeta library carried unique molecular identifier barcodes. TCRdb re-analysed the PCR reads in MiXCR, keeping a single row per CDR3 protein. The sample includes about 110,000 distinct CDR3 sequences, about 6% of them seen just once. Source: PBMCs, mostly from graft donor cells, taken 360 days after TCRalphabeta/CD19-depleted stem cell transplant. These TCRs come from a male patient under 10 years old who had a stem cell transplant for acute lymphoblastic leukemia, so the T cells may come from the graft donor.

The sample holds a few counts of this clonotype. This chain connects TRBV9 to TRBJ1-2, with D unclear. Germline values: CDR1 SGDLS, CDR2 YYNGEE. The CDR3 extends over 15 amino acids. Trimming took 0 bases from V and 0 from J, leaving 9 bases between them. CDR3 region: CASSVGNRANYGYTF. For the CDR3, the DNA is TGTGCCAGCAGCGTAGGGAACAGAGCTAACTATGGCTACACCTTC.

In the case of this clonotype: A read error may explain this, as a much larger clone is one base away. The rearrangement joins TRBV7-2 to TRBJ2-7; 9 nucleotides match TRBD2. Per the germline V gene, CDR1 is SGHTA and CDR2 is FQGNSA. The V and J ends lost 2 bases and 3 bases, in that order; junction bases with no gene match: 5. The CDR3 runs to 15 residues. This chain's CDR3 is CASSLRLAGIYEQYF. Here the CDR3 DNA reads TGTGCCAGCAGCTTAAGGCTAGCGGGGATCTACGAGCAGTACTTC. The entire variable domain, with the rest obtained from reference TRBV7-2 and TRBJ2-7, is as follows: GAGVSQSPSNKVTEKGKDVELRCDPISGHTALYWYRQSLGQGLEFLIYFQGNSAPDKSGLPSDRFSAERTGGSVSTLTIQRTQQEDSAVYLCASSLRLAGIYEQYFGPGTRLTVT.